This record concerns one T cell receptor beta chain sequence. Original processing notes: Reference gene primer amplification gave estimated nucleated cell counts. This table comes from immunoSEQ multiplex PCR, and its TCRdb copy is limited to in-frame clones, with some not included. V and J calls and clone size are copied from that table; D and trimming were computed from the DNA. The data show fewer than 350,000 clones, approximately 81% seen once. In germline, CDR1 is KGHSH, CDR2 LQKENI. V was clipped by 0 bases and J by 2 bases, with 11 bases between them. The CDR3 has 15 amino acids. This specimen belongs to a study of blood T cell repertoires in COVID-19. Study-level information: The origin of the acute and convalescent COVID-19 samples was the United States, Italy and Spain. PBMCs, B-cell-depleted T cells, or T cells were the source of the cDNA or gDNA that made up the material.

V gene TRBV18 combines with J gene TRBJ2-7; tentative D call: TRBD1 (6 bases). This TCR derives from a woman aged 55-70 years with active or convalescent COVID-19. Sequencing was done on a sample of peripheral blood. The CDR3 loop reads CASSPPRGSTYEQYF. CDR3 coding DNA: TGTGCCAGCTCACCACCGAGGGGGTCGACCTACGAGCAGTACTTC.